The clone carrying this TCR beta chain came up once. The sample comes from a study of STAT5B mutations in CD4+ large granular lymphocyte leukemia. V lost 0 bases and J lost 5; bases outside the gene matches: 7. Germline V lookup: CDR1 SGHRS, CDR2 YFSETQ. The CDR3 consists of 15 residues. TCRdb's table, derived via immunoSEQ multiplex PCR, lists solely in-frame clones and lacks some. The sample includes 32,000 or so clones, 85% seen only once; the top ten take 4.4%. This receptor was identified in a human donor in good health. The sample taken for sequencing was CD4+ T cells from blood buffy coats. The chain has TRBV5-1 and TRBJ2-7; 8 bases map to TRBD1. The chain's CDR3 is CASSLGGQGRNEQYF. For the CDR3, the DNA is TGCGCCAGCAGCTTGGGCGGACAGGGTAGGAACGAGCAGTACTTC.